The entry below describes one TCR beta chain. Its antigen is still unknown. Selected positively for CCR7 and CD45RO-negative, naive CD8 cells excluded terminally differentiated effector memory CD45RA+ cells. This entry comes from a study of shared clonotypes between healthy human individuals. Whole-study results and caveats: Researchers found naive subsets generally carried larger estimated richness than memory subsets.

V lost 4 bases, J lost 10 bases, and 22 bases stayed unmatched. This CDR3 has 19 residues. Data came from immunoSEQ multiplex PCR; TCRdb stores just in-frame clones and leaves some out. The sample has around 600,000 clones; 85% to 95% are singletons. V gene TRBV23-1 combines with J gene TRBJ2-2, with 9 nucleotides matching TRBD1. TRBV23-1 is an ORF, with its function uncertain. This sequence was found in a woman aged 25 to 39 in good health. The sample was naive CD8+ T cells sorted from blood. Written as DNA, the CDR3 is TGCGCCAGCAGTCCCCTAGAAATTGGGACAGGGCCTATGAGTGAGGAGCTGTTTTTT. Translated: CASSPLEIGTGPMSEELFF.